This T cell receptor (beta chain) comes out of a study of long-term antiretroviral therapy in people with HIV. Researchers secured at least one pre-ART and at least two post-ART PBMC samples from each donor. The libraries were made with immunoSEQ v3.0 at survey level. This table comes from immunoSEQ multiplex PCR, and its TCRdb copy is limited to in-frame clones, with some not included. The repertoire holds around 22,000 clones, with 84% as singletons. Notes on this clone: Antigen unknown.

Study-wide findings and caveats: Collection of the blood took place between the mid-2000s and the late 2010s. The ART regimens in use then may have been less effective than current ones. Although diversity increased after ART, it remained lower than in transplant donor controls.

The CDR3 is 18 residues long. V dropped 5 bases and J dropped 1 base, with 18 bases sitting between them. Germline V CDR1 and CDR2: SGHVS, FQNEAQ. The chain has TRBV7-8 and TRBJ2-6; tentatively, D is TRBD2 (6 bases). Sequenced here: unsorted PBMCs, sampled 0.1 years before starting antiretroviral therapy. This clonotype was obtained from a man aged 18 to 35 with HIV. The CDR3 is CASSDSRWGRSGANVLTF. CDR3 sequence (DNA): TGTGCCAGCAGCGATTCCCGCTGGGGGAGGTCTGGGGCCAACGTCCTGACTTTC.